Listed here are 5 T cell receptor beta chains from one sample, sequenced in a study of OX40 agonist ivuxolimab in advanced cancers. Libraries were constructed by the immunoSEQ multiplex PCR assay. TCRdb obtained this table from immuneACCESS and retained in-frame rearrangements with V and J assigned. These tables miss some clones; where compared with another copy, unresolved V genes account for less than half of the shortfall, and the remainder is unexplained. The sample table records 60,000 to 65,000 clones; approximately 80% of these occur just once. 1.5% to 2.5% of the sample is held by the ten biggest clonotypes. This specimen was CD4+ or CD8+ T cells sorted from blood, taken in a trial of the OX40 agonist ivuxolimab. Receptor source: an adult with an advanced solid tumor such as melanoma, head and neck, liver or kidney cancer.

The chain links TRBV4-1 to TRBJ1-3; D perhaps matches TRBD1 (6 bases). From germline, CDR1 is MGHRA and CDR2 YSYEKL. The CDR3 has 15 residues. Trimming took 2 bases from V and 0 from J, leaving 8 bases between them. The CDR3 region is CASSQRGDSGNTIYF. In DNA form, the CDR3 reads TGCGCCAGCAGCCAAAGGGGGGACTCTGGAAACACCATATATTTT.

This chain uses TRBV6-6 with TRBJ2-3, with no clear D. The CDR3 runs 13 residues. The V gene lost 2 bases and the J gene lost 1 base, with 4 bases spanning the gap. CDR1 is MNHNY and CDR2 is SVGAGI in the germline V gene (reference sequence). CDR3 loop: CASSYAGTDTQYF. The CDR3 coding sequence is TGTGCCAGCAGTTACGCAGGCACAGATACGCAGTATTTT.

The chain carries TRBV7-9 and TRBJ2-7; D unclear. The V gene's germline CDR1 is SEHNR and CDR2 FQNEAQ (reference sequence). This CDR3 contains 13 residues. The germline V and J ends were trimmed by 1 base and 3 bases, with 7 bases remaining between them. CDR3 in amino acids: CASSLGWNYEQYF. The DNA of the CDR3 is TGTGCCAGCAGCTTAGGTTGGAACTACGAGCAGTACTTC. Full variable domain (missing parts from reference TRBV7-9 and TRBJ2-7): DTGVSQNPRHKITKRGQNVTFRCDPISEHNRLYWYRQTLGQGPEFLTYFQNEAQLEKSRLLSDRFSAERPKGSFSTLEIQRTEQGDSAMYLCASSLGWNYEQYFGPGTRLTVT.

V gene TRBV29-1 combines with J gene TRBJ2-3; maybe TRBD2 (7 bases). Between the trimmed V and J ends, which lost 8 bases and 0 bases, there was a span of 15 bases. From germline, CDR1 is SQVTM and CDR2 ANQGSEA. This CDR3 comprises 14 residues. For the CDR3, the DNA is TGCAGCACCCAAGGGGGGGCTAGCACAGATACGCAGTATTTT. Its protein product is CSTQGGASTDTQYF.

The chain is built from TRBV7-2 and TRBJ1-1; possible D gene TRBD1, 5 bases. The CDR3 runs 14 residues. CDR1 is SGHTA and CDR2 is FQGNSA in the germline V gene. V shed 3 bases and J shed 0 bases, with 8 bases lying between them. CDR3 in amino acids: CASSLAGMNTEAFF. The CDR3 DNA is TGTGCCAGCAGCTTGGCAGGGATGAACACTGAAGCTTTCTTT.